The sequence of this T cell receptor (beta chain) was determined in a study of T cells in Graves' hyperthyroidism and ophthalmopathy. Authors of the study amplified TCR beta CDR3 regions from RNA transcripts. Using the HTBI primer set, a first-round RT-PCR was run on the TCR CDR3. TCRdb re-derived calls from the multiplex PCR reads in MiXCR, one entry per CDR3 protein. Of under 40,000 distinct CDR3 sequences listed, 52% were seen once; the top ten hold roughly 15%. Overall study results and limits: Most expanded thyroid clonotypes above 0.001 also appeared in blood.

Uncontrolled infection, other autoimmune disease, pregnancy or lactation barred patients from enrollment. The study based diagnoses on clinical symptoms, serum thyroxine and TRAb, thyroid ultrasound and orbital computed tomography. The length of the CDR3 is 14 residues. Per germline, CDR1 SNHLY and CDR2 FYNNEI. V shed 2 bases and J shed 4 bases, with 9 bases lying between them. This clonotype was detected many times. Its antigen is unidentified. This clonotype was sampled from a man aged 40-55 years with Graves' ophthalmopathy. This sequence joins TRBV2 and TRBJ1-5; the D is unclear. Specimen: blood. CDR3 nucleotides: TGTGCCAGCAGTGAAAGTTTCGGGAATCAGCCCCAGCATTTT. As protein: CASSESFGNQPQHF.